This T cell receptor (beta chain) emerged from a study of T cell changes during pregnancy in multiple sclerosis. Produced via immunoSEQ multiplex PCR; TCRdb's table is partial and in-frame only. The sample lists over 25,000 clones; around 89% were seen once. V lost 3 bases, J lost 7 bases, and 10 bases lay in between. The germline V gene has CDR1 MNHNY and CDR2 SVGAGI (reference sequence). This CDR3 contains 13 residues. V gene TRBV6-6 combines with J gene TRBJ2-1; D gene ambiguous. Source: CD8+ T cells from peripheral blood mononuclear cells, taken after pregnancy. The source is a female donor with multiple sclerosis, enrolled in a pregnancy study. The CDR3 bases are TGTGCCAGCAGTTATTCGCTAGGAAATGAGCAGTTCTTC. Protein sequence: CASSYSLGNEQFF.